These 19 T cell receptor beta chains were sequenced from one sample in a study of shared clonotypes between healthy human individuals. TCRdb's copy holds only in-frame clones and misses some; the assay was immunoSEQ multiplex PCR. The repertoire holds 550,000 to 800,000 clones, with about 90% as singletons. What was sequenced was memory CD8+ T cells from PBMCs. Indicated subset: CD45RO+ cells pooled with CCR7-negative TemRA cells. These receptors all come from a man in his late teens or twenties in good health. Some clones in this sample may be carry-over from other donors' samples.

The chain is built from TRBV4-2 and TRBJ2-3, with D uncertain. Deletions cut 1 base from V and 5 bases from J, with 7 bases between. This CDR3 spans 13 amino acids. Germline CDR1 and CDR2: LGHNA and YNFKEQ. CDR3 DNA sequence: TGTGCCAGCAGCCAAGGGTTGGGAGATACGCAGTATTTT. Residues: CASSQGLGDTQYF.

The J gene is TRBJ2-3, the V gene TRBV29-1; weak D call: TRBD1 (6 bases). Germline loops: CDR1 SQVTM, CDR2 ANQGSEA. Trimming stripped 4 bases from V and 4 bases from J, with 12 bases between. This CDR3 has 13 residues. The chain's CDR3 is CSVGPQGADTQYF. CDR3 nucleotide sequence: TGCAGCGTTGGCCCACAGGGAGCAGATACGCAGTATTTT.

The chain uses TRBV28 and TRBJ2-1, with 9 bases aligning to TRBD2. J was trimmed by 3 bases and V by 7 bases; bases with no gene match: 16. Germline CDR1 MDHEN, CDR2 SYDVKM. CDR3 length: 18 amino acids. The CDR3 DNA sequence: TGTGCCAGCACCGCTGGGGCGGGAGGGCCCTCTGGCTACAATGAGCAGTTCTTC. The encoded protein is CASTAGAGGPSGYNEQFF.

This clone occurred once. The genes are TRBV11-3 and TRBJ2-1, with D perhaps TRBD2 (6 bases). CDR1 and CDR2 from the germline V gene are SGHNT and YENEEA. The V gene lost 1 base and the J gene lost 6 bases, with 13 bases spanning the gap. CDR3 length equals 15 residues. Here the CDR3 reads CASSLGRESGNEQFF. The CDR3 DNA reads as TGTGCCAGCAGCTTAGGACGGGAGTCGGGCAATGAGCAGTTCTTC.

The V and J genes are TRBV29-1 and TRBJ1-3; the D gene is possibly TRBD1 (5 bases). CDR3 size: 15 residues. V was shortened by 3 bases and J by 0 bases, with 12 bases between the two germline ends. Per germline, CDR1 SQVTM and CDR2 ANQGSEA. CDR3: CSVELGRVSGNTIYF. In DNA form, the CDR3 reads TGCAGCGTTGAGTTGGGCAGGGTCTCTGGAAACACCATATATTTT.

The rearrangement uses TRBV19 and TRBJ1-2; TRBD1 is a possible D gene (6 bases). Trimming shortened V by 6 bases and J by 1 base, and 15 bases separated the two germline ends. Looked up from germline, CDR1 is LNHDA and CDR2 is SQIVND (reference sequence). The CDR3 length is 15 residues. The CDR3 spells CASSPDRRYNYGYTF. The CDR3 coding sequence is TGTGCCAGTAGCCCTGACAGGAGATATAACTATGGCTACACCTTC.

V usage is TRBV7-9 and J usage is TRBJ2-3; D not certain. V lost 1 base to trimming and J lost 0 bases, with 8 bases between them. Per germline, CDR1 SEHNR and CDR2 FQNEAQ (reference sequence). The CDR3 consists of 15 residues. CDR3 sequence reads: CASSLVTRSTDTQYF. The CDR3 DNA reads TGTGCCAGCAGCTTAGTTACGCGTAGCACAGATACGCAGTATTTT.

This chain joins TRBV28 and TRBJ1-2; D not certain. The CDR3 contains 14 residues. V was shortened by 3 bases and J by 0 bases, with 8 bases between the two germline ends. Germline CDR1 and CDR2: MDHEN and SYDVKM. The CDR3 loop is CASSFSRANYGYTF. CDR3 sequence (DNA): TGTGCCAGCAGTTTCTCTAGAGCTAACTATGGCTACACCTTC.

The chain recombines TRBV27 with TRBJ2-7, with 12 bases matching TRBD2. The trim removed 0 bases at V and 4 bases at J, leaving 1 base unmatched. Germline V lookup: CDR1 MNHEY, CDR2 SMNVEV (reference sequence). The CDR3 runs 15 residues. For the CDR3, the DNA is TGTGCCAGCAGTTTATCGGGACTAGCGGGTTACGAGCAGTACTTC. Protein: CASSLSGLAGYEQYF.

V is TRBV19 and J is TRBJ1-4, with TRBD1 as a possible D gene (5 bases). Trimming shortened V by 1 base and J by 0 bases, and 6 bases separated the two germline ends. Germline-derived CDR1 and CDR2 are LNHDA and SQIVND (reference sequence). The CDR3 totals 15 residues. The CDR3 nucleotides are TGTGCCAGTAGTATAGGGACATCAACTAATGAAAAACTGTTTTTT. It yields the protein CASSIGTSTNEKLFF.

The chain carries TRBV27 and TRBJ1-2; 8 bases match TRBD1. V was pared by 5 bases and J by 4 bases, with 9 bases of the junction left unmatched. The germline V gene has CDR1 MNHEY and CDR2 SMNVEV (reference sequence). This CDR3 has 15 residues. CDR3 loop: CASSPRTGPTYGYTF. The CDR3 bases are TGTGCCAGCAGTCCACGGACAGGGCCAACCTATGGCTACACCTTC.

In this sample, this clone turned up once. V usage is TRBV9 and J usage is TRBJ2-1; D is undetermined. CDR3 length: 13 residues. The ends were cut back, 0 bases at V and 3 bases at J, with 4 bases in the middle. The germline CDR1 and CDR2 sequences are SGDLS and YYNGEE. The CDR3 loop reads CASSVGDYNEQFF. For the CDR3, the DNA is TGTGCCAGCAGCGTAGGGGACTACAATGAGCAGTTCTTC.

Points on this clone: A much larger clone differs by one base, so this may be a read error. The chain links TRBV27 to TRBJ2-7; TRBD2 matches at 11 bases. The germline CDR1 and CDR2 sequences are MNHEY and SMNVEV (reference sequence). The CDR3 consists of 15 residues. J lost 2 bases, V lost 5 bases, and 5 bases had no gene match. For the CDR3, the DNA is TGTGCCAGCAGTCTCCGGACTAGCGGGCCCTACGAGCAGTACTTC. It yields the protein CASSLRTSGPYEQYF.

The chain employs TRBV10-3 and TRBJ2-1, with 12 positions matching TRBD2. The germline V gene has CDR1 ENHRY and CDR2 SYGVKD. The CDR3 consists of 15 residues. With 5 bases clipped from V and 4 bases from J, the junction kept 3 bases outside the gene matches. CDR3 nucleotide sequence: TGTGCCATCAGTCTCCTAGCGGGAGGGTACAATGAGCAGTTCTTC. Its protein is CAISLLAGGYNEQFF.

The chain couples TRBV18 to TRBJ2-5; D is unclear. Looked up from germline, CDR1 is KGHSH and CDR2 is LQKENI. Trimming removed 3 bases at V and 2 bases at J, with 16 bases between. The CDR3 is 16 residues long. CDR3 sequence: CASSPRRLAGQETQYF. The CDR3, as DNA: TGTGCCAGCTCACCCCGTCGGTTGGCAGGACAAGAGACCCAGTACTTC.

The gene calls are TRBV28 and TRBJ2-5; TRBD2 agrees at 9 bases. V shed 5 bases, J shed 1 base, and the junction held 5 bases outside the gene matches. Germline-derived CDR1 and CDR2 are MDHEN and SYDVKM. CDR3 length: 15 residues. CDR3 DNA sequence: TGTGCCAGCAGTACCGCGCGGGAGGGCCAAGAGACCCAGTACTTC. Amino acid sequence: CASSTAREGQETQYF.

The chain employs TRBV6-6 and TRBJ2-5; D may be TRBD1 (5 bases). The CDR3 loop spans 15 amino acids. CDR1 and CDR2 (germline): MNHNY, SVGAGI (reference sequence). Trimming shortened V by 3 bases and J by 1 base, and 12 bases separated the two germline ends. CDR3 amino acids: CASSYLARVQETQYF. For the CDR3, the DNA is TGTGCCAGCAGTTATCTCGCCAGGGTCCAAGAGACCCAGTACTTC.

This clone was detected once. The rearrangement uses TRBV27 and TRBJ2-5; D is unresolved. The J call may be mistaken, given a closer DNA end match to TRBJ2-7. Germline V gives CDR1 MNHEY, CDR2 SMNVEV (reference sequence). The CDR3 length is 15 residues. In nucleotides, the CDR3 is TGTGCCAGCAGTCGGACGGCTAGGAGCTCCTACGAGCAGTACTTC. Its protein product is CASSRTARSSYEQYF.

The chain employs TRBV6-5 and TRBJ1-1, with 9 bases lining up with TRBD1. Germline V gives CDR1 MNHEY, CDR2 SVGAGI. CDR3 length equals 14 residues. V lost 1 base, J lost 7 bases, and 4 bases stayed unmatched. The CDR3, as DNA: TGTGCCAGCAGTTACTTGAGGGGACAGGGTGAAGCTTTCTTT. Translation: CASSYLRGQGEAFF.